This TCR beta chain was identified in a study of shared clonotypes between healthy human individuals. Sorted-subset replicate PCRs used 200 ng DNA, some 31,000 T cell genomes. Sequencing used immunoSEQ multiplex PCR; TCRdb keeps in-frame clones, though not all of them. Of roughly 2.1 million clones listed, approximately 94% are singletons. Naive CD8 cells lacked CD45RO and underwent positive selection for CCR7, leaving out terminally differentiated effector memory CD45RA+ cells. Study-level results: Blood alone was sampled, and tissue repertoires likely differ.

A word on this clone: Its antigen is undetermined.

V lost 8 bases and J lost 3; bases outside the gene matches: 3. The CDR3 runs to 14 residues. CDR1 and CDR2 (germline): SGHTA, FQGNSA. The V call is TRBV7-2, the J call TRBJ2-6; TRBD1 matches 8 bases. This TCR was recovered from a man aged 18 to 30 in good health. Some clones in this sample may be carry-over from other donors' samples. Sequencing was done on a sample of naive CD8+ T cells from PBMCs. CDR3 sequence reads: CASGQGGGANVLTF. The CDR3 DNA reads as TGTGCCAGCGGACAGGGCGGTGGGGCCAACGTCCTGACTTTC.